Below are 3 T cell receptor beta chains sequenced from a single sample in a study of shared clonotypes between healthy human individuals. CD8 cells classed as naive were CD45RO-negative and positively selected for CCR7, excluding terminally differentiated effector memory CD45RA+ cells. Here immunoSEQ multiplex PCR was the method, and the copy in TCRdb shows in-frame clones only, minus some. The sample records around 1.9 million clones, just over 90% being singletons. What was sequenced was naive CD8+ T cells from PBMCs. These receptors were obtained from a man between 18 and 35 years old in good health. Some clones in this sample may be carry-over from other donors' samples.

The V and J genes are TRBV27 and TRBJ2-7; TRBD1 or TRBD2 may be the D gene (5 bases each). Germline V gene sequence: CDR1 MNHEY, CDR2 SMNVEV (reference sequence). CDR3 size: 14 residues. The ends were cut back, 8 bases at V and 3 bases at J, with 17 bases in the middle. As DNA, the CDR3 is TGTGCCAGCGGAACCCGGGACGGAGGCTACGAGCAGTACTTC. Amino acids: CASGTRDGGYEQYF.

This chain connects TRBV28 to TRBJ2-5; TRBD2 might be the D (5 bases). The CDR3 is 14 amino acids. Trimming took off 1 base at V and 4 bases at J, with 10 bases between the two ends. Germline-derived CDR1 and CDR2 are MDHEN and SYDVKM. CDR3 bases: TGTGCCAGCAGTTTATCCGGGGTCCCAGAGACCCAGTACTTC. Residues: CASSLSGVPETQYF.

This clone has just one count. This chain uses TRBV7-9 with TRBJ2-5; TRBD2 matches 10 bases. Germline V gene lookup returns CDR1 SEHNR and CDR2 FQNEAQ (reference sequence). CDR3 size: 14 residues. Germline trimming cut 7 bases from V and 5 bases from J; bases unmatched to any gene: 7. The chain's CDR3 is CASMSGRAWETQYF. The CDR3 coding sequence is TGTGCCAGCATGAGCGGGAGGGCCTGGGAGACCCAGTACTTC. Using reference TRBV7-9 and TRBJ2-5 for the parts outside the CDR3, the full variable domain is DTGVSQNPRHKITKRGQNVTFRCDPISEHNRLYWYRQTLGQGPEFLTYFQNEAQLEKSRLLSDRFSAERPKGSFSTLEIQRTEQGDSAMYLCASMSGRAWETQYFGPGTRLLVL.